This T cell receptor (beta chain) appears in the sequencing data of a study of identical twins (dated by TCRdb to 2016 to 2017). At the level of the whole study: To test whether fetal clonotypes persist, this study deep-sequenced TCR alpha and beta repertoires from monozygotic twins, from unrelated adults of various ages, and from cord blood. To rule out contamination, replicate twin experiments were performed at different times with different library preparation protocols.

Library preparation was by 5' RACE. Sequencing used an Illumina HiSeq 2000. A universal primer binding site was added through template switching, and the final cDNA carried a unique molecular identifier so that TCR cDNA molecules could be counted accurately. Specific primers in the conserved constant-segment region were used to synthesize first-strand cDNA for TCR alpha and beta chains. To control for contamination, every cDNA library was double barcoded, receiving both a SMART-Mk sample barcode and Illumina barcodes. TruSeq adapter sequences along with Illumina sample barcodes were introduced in two successive PCR steps. TCR alpha and beta cDNA libraries were sequenced on the Illumina HiSeq platform with custom primers. In the paper's pipeline: MiGEC was used to process raw reads and extract unique molecular identifiers, and MiXCR was used to find CDR3 positions. Recombination models were inferred per individual with the repgenHMM and IGoR tools using an EM algorithm. Shared clonotype analysis was performed with the tcR package in R, normalizing sharing by the product of cloneset sizes. To study raw recombination free of thymic and clonal selection effects, out-of-frame nonproductive sequences were analyzed. TCRdb ran its own pipeline on the public reads, namely fastp trimming at Q25 and MiXCR clone calling, and kept in-frame beta chains. Rows matching on CDR3 protein sequence are summarized as one entry with the most common DNA and genes. The authors' filters were not applied to this entry. In all, the sample holds roughly 750,000 distinct CDR3 sequences, and 21% of those were seen once. The ten top clones hold 4% to 4.5% of the sample.

Results and caveats for the whole study, not just this receptor: Fewer insertions were carried by abundant cord blood beta clonotypes; a weaker similar trend was observed in young adult naive repertoires, while no such trend was observed in memory repertoires. Compared with coincidental sharing between unrelated individuals, an excess of low generation-probability sequences was observed among out-of-frame TCR alpha sequences shared between twins. Zero-insertion analyses could be partly confounded by invariant T cells such as MAIT and iNKT, although diverse VJ usage argued against such confounding for most clonotypes. In monozygotic twins, out-of-frame TCR alpha sharing was systematically underestimated by recombination models, although the models agreed with sharing between unrelated individuals. Excess twin sharing in beta out-of-frame sequences was weaker because fewer shared sequences lowered the signal-to-noise ratio. Because the same donors could not be followed over many years, the conclusions depended on cross-sectional statistical analysis.

A few counts support this clonotype. Its binding antigen is unknown. The sample holds no much larger clone one base away, and base qualities are not on file. V is clipped by 1 base and J by 5 bases, and the sequence between their germline boundaries is 10 bases long. The germline V gene encodes CDR1 DFQATT and CDR2 SNEGSKA (reference sequence). The CDR3 starts with the cysteine, ends with the phenylalanine, and has 13 residues. CDR3 DNA only is kept here, 39 bases in frame from base 1. Every donor was a healthy Caucasian. Three pairs of female monozygotic twins, all aged roughly 18 to 30 years, made up the twin cohort. Peripheral blood mononuclear cells were used as the source from which RNA for TCR libraries was isolated. These data were also reused for a study on T cells expressing NK-cell markers. The second study's authors report: Three sorted T-cell subsets (CD3+CD56+NKG2C+, CD3+CD56+NKG2C- and CD3+CD56-NKG2C+) from fewer than 10 donors had their TCR beta-chain repertoires profiled. Of the eight sequenced donors, seven were found to be HCMV-seropositive and one was found to be HCMV-seronegative. To restrict sorting to alphabetaTCR-expressing T cells, an anti-gammadeltaTCR antibody was added in several experiments. In roughly 6 donors, the dominant CD3+CD56+NKG2C+ clonotypes ranked among the top 10 CD8+ clonotypes, making up about 1.0-8% of CD8+ T cells. Those dominant clonotypes were again the most abundant among CD3+CD56-NKG2C+ cells in a few donors, at about 25-65%. It remained unclear whether the expanded NKG2C-expressing T cell clones were specific for HCMV antigens. Randomly selected healthy volunteers, three men and five women, were used as the eight sequenced donors. A commercial ELISA kit detecting HCMV-specific IgG in serum was used to determine HCMV serostatus. For 5 or 6 donors, unsorted PBMC were also used to sequence bulk peripheral blood T-cell repertoires. MIGEC was used to demultiplex reads and group the reads by UMI, and MiTCR was used to assemble and quantify clonotypes. To exclude erroneous sequences, any TCR cDNA sequence not supported by at least two reads was discarded. Downstream repertoire analysis used the tcR package, and clonotypes were matched across fractions by CDR3 nucleotide sequence plus V segment. Antigen specificity was annotated against VDJdb with VDJmatch, allowing one amino acid substitution in CDR3.

This receptor was taken from a woman aged 18-29 years in good health. The sequencing sample was made of PBMCs. The sequence is built from TRBV20-1 and TRBJ2-3, with TRBD1 perhaps the D gene, on 6 matching bases. DNA sequence: TGCAGTGCTAGAGCCGGACAGCGAGATACGCAGTATTTT. The encoded protein is CSARAGQRDTQYF.